The rows below give T cell receptor beta chains drawn from one sample of a study of sequential checkpoint blockade in melanoma. Sequencing used immunoSEQ multiplex PCR; TCRdb keeps in-frame clones, though not all of them. The sample carries around 12,000 clones, almost 85% recorded once. The sequencing here drew on CD8+ T cells sorted from blood (inferred from file names), taken from a patient given nivolumab and ipilimumab in sequence. The origin of the receptors is a human donor with melanoma. CDR3s include the opening cysteine and the closing phenylalanine or tryptophan. D genes are given only for firm matches. Not all rows give a size; the values are once, few, many and, for expanded clones, a class.

J | V | D | size | length | CDR3 | DNA
TRBJ2-7 | TRBV7-9 | NA | NA | 13 | CASSSTVNYEQYF | TGTGCCAGCAGCTCGACAGTAAACTACGAGCAGTACTTC
TRBJ2-7 | TRBV15 | TRBD2 | NA | 15 | CATGTSGKISYEQYF | TGTGCCACCGGGACTAGCGGGAAGATCTCCTACGAGCAGTACTTC
TRBJ2-7 | TRBV13 | TRBD1 | NA | 14 | CASSHGTGGYEQYF | TGTGCCAGCAGTCATGGGACAGGGGGCTACGAGCAGTACTTC
TRBJ2-5 | TRBV18 | NA | NA | 15 | CASSPLEARRETQYF | TGTGCCAGCTCACCCCTCGAGGCCCGGAGAGAGACCCAGTACTTC
TRBJ2-7 | TRBV21-1 | NA | NA | 14 | CASSAPGCNYEQYF | TGTGCCAGCAGCGCTCCCGGGTGCAACTACGAGCAGTACTTC
TRBJ2-7 | TRBV23-1 | NA | NA | 13 | CASSQSGGYEQYF | TGCGCCAGCAGTCAATCCGGAGGGTACGAGCAGTACTTC
TRBJ1-1 | TRBV12-2 | NA | NA | 16 | CASRHPTGQWDTEAFF | TGTGCAAGTCGCCATCCGACAGGGCAATGGGACACTGAAGCTTTCTTT
TRBJ1-2 | TRBV5-4 | TRBD1 | NA | 13 | CANTDRGRDGYTF | TGTGCCAATACGGACAGGGGGCGTGATGGCTACACCTTC
TRBJ2-5 | TRBV4-1 | NA | NA | 15 | CASSQDRGDGETQYF | TGCGCCAGCAGCCAAGATCGAGGTGATGGAGAGACCCAGTACTTC
TRBJ2-7 | TRBV19 | TRBD1 | NA | 15 | CASSLGTGGAYEQYF | TGTGCCAGTAGTCTCGGGACAGGGGGGGCCTACGAGCAGTACTTC
TRBJ2-3 | TRBV4-3 | NA | NA | 15 | CASSQEGARADTQYF | TGCGCCAGCAGCCAAGAAGGGGCGCGCGCAGATACGCAGTATTTT
TRBJ1-1 | TRBV6-1 | TRBD1 | NA | 12 | CASNGQALEAFF | TGTGCCAGCAACGGACAGGCTCTTGAAGCTTTCTTT
TRBJ2-7 | TRBV7-9 | NA | few | 14 | CASSPRDTFFEQYF | TGTGCCAGCAGCCCTAGGGACACCTTTTTCGAGCAGTACTTC
TRBJ2-2 | TRBV27 | NA | few | 15 | CASSLSGHLTGELFF | TGTGCCAGCAGTTTATCGGGACACCTCACCGGGGAGCTGTTTTTT
TRBJ2-5 | TRBV15 | NA | NA | 15 | CATSRDLQPGKTQYF | TGTGCCACCAGCAGAGATTTACAGCCAGGGAAGACCCAGTACTTC
TRBJ2-7 | TRBV5-1 | TRBD1 | NA | 15 | CASSSFPTGGDEQYF | TGCGCCAGCAGCTCCTTCCCGACAGGGGGCGACGAGCAGTACTTC
TRBJ2-6 | TRBV27 | NA | NA | 17 | CASSFRDSYSGANVLTF | TGTGCCAGCAGTTTCCGGGACTCCTACTCTGGGGCCAACGTCCTGACTTTC
TRBJ2-3 | TRBV28 | NA | NA | 11 | CASSGVDTQYF | TGTGCCAGCAGTGGAGTAGATACGCAGTATTTT
TRBJ1-1 | TRBV5-4 | NA | NA | 14 | CASGSPDMNTEAFF | TGTGCCAGCGGAAGTCCAGACATGAACACTGAAGCTTTCTTT
TRBJ2-3 | TRBV27 | TRBD2 | NA | 15 | CASGLAGGPTDTQYF | TGTGCCAGCGGACTAGCGGGGGGGCCCACAGATACGCAGTATTTT
TRBJ1-5 | TRBV4-1 | TRBD1 | NA | 18 | CASSQSPRDRGSNQPQHF | TGCGCCAGCAGCCAATCCCCGCGGGACAGGGGTAGCAATCAGCCCCAGCATTTT
TRBJ2-1 | TRBV6-1 | NA | once | 17 | CASSEALRGGSYNEQFF | TGTGCCAGCAGTGAAGCGCTTCGGGGTGGGTCCTACAATGAGCAGTTCTTC
TRBJ1-4 | TRBV7-6 | TRBD1 | NA | 14 | CASSPRDRGEKLFF | TGTGCCAGCAGCCCCCGGGACAGAGGTGAAAAACTGTTTTTT
TRBJ2-7 | TRBV9 | NA | NA | 13 | CASSVAPFYEQYF | TGTGCCAGCAGCGTGGCCCCCTTCTACGAGCAGTACTTC
TRBJ2-1 | TRBV27 | TRBD2 | NA | 14 | CASSRGGSHNEQFF | TGTGCCAGCAGTAGGGGAGGGTCCCACAATGAGCAGTTCTTC